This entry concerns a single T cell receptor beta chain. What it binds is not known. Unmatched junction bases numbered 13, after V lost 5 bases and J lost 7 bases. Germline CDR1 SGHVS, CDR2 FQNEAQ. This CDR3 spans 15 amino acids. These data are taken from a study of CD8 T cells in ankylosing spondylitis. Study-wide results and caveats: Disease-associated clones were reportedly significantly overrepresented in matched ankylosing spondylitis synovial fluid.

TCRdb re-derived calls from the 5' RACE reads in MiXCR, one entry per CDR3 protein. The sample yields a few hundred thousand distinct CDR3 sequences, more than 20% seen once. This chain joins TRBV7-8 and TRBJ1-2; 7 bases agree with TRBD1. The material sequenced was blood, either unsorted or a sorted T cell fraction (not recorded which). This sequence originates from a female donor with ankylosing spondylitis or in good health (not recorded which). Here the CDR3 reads CASSPLGQGEGGYTF. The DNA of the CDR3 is TGTGCCAGCAGCCCCCTTGGGCAGGGGGAAGGTGGCTACACCTTC.